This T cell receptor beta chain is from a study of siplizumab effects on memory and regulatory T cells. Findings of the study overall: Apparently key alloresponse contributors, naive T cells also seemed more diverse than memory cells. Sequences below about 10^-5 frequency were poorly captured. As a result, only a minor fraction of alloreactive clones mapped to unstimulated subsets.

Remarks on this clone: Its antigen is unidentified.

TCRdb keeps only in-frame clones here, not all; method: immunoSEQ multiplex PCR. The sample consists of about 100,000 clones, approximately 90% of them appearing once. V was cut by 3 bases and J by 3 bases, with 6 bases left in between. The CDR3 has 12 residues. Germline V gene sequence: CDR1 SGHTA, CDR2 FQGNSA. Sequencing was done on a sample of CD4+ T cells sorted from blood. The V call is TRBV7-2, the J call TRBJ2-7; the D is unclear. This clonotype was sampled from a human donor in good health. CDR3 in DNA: TGTGCCAGCAGCTTGAATTTCTACGAGCAGTACTTC. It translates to CASSLNFYEQYF. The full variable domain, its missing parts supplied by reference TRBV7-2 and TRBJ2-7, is GAGVSQSPSNKVTEKGKDVELRCDPISGHTALYWYRQSLGQGLEFLIYFQGNSAPDKSGLPSDRFSAERTGGSVSTLTIQRTQQEDSAVYLCASSLNFYEQYFGPGTRLTVT.